This T cell receptor (beta chain) was captured by sequencing in a study of shared clonotypes between healthy human individuals. Across the study: Each donor's CD4 naive and CD4 memory cells filled three plates apiece, CD8 naive two, and CD8 memory one.

The table came from immunoSEQ multiplex PCR; TCRdb's copy has only in-frame clones and leaves some out. This sample has roughly 2,500,000 clones, with approximately 94% found just once. This CDR3 has 12 amino acids. The clonotype comes from a man aged 18 to 29 in good health. Some clones in this sample may be carry-over from other donors' samples. The V call is TRBV21-1, the J call TRBJ2-7; the table names TRBD2, a call not compared with the DNA. TRBV21-1 counts as a pseudogene. The specimen was naive CD4+ T cells from PBMCs. The subset is: CD45RA+ positively selected. CDR3: CARLRGEGEQYF. The CDR3 DNA sequence: TGTGCCAGGCTGAGGGGGGAGGGCGAGCAGTACTTC.